The 16 T cell receptor beta chains reported below all come from one sample, sequenced in a study of beta chain features in type 1 diabetes (dated by TCRdb to 2016 to 2018). To prepare the library, the immunoSEQ multiplex PCR assay was applied. The entire amount of isolated RNA was reverse transcribed using the High Capacity cDNA Reverse Transcription Kit, so the sequenced TCRB transcripts were expressed ones. In TCRdb, the immuneACCESS table is reduced to in-frame sequences with V and J assigned. These tables do not hold every clone; where another copy was compared, an unresolved V gene accounts for under half, and the others remain unexplained. Here the sample has some 410,000 clones; over 9.5% occur a single time. The ten largest clones take up 0.045% to 0.06% of the sample. Source material: naive CD4+ T cells from blood. The cell subset or site label on this specimen signifies: true naive CD4+ T cells. The origin of the receptors is a woman aged 18-29 years in good health.

The V gene is TRBV14, the J gene TRBJ1-4, with D unclear. CDR3 length equals 15 residues. Trimming removed 2 bases from V and 5 bases from J, with 12 bases in between. The germline gives CDR1 SGHDN, CDR2 FVKESK. CDR3 residues: CASSQFGIENEKLFF. As DNA, the CDR3 is TGTGCCAGCAGCCAATTCGGGATCGAGAATGAAAAACTGTTTTTT.

J is TRBJ2-3 and V is TRBV6-6; 8 bases align to TRBD1. Trimming at V came to 5 bases and at J to 0 bases, leaving 4 bases not matched to a gene. The CDR3 has 15 residues. The germline CDR1 and CDR2 sequences are MNHNY and SVGAGI (reference sequence). CDR3 sequence (DNA): TGTGCCAGCAGTGACAGGGGAAGGAGCACAGATACGCAGTATTTT. Translating it yields CASSDRGRSTDTQYF.

The chain is built from TRBV29-1 and TRBJ2-5, with 11 bases aligning to TRBD2. The V gene's germline CDR1 is SQVTM and CDR2 ANQGSEA. This CDR3 region has 16 residues. V lost 4 bases and J lost 5; bases outside the gene matches: 12. This chain's CDR3 is CSVVRRLAGGKETQYF. In DNA form, the CDR3 reads TGCAGCGTTGTTCGTCGGCTAGCGGGAGGAAAGGAGACCCAGTACTTC. Supplemented by reference TRBV29-1 and TRBJ2-5, the full variable domain reads SAVISQKPSRDICQRGTSLTIQCQVDSQVTMMFWYRQQPGQSLTLIATANQGSEATYESGFVIDKFPISRPNLTFSTLTVSNMSPEDSSIYLCSVVRRLAGGKETQYFGPGTRLLVL.

The gene calls are TRBV7-8 and TRBJ2-7, with 11 nucleotides matching TRBD2. V was clipped by 6 bases and J by 2 bases; unmatched bases: 6. The germline gives CDR1 SGHVS, CDR2 FQNEAQ. This CDR3 is built from 15 residues. In DNA, the CDR3 is TGTGCCAGCAGTACCCGACTAGCGGGAACCTACGAGCAGTACTTC. Translating it yields CASSTRLAGTYEQYF.

V usage is TRBV4-2 and J usage is TRBJ1-2; 12 bases line up with TRBD1. The CDR3 consists of 15 residues. V was clipped by 5 bases and J by 4 bases; unmatched bases: 5. Per the germline V gene, CDR1 is LGHNA and CDR2 is YNFKEQ. CDR3 loop: CASSTGTGGGYGYTF. CDR3 nucleotide sequence: TGTGCCAGCAGCACGGGGACAGGGGGCGGCTATGGCTACACCTTC.

This clone was counted only a few times. CDR3 sequence: CASSETGTGFYNEQFF. For the CDR3, the DNA is TGTGCCAGCAGTGAGACCGGGACAGGCTTCTACAATGAGCAGTTCTTC. V usage is TRBV6-1 and J usage is TRBJ2-1; TRBD1 matches at 8 bases. Germline V gives CDR1 MNHNS, CDR2 SASEGT. This CDR3 region has 16 residues. After removal of 3 bases from V and 3 bases from J, the junction contained 7 bases not matched to a gene.

This clone has just a few counts. The gene calls are TRBV4-1 and TRBJ2-1, with D maybe TRBD2 (6 bases). CDR1 MGHRA and CDR2 YSYEKL come from the germline V gene. The CDR3 covers 15 residues. V was clipped by 0 bases and J by 7 bases, with 13 bases between them. CDR3 in amino acids: CASSQDAAGRNEQFF. DNA of the CDR3: TGCGCCAGCAGCCAAGATGCGGCGGGGCGGAATGAGCAGTTCTTC.

This chain links TRBV7-3 with TRBJ2-6; tentatively, D is TRBD1 (6 bases). The V gene's germline CDR1 is SGHTA and CDR2 FQGTGA. Trimming stripped 0 bases from V and 2 bases from J, with 11 bases between. The CDR3 runs 17 residues. CDR3 sequence: CASSLTQGYAGANVLTF. The CDR3 DNA is TGTGCCAGCAGCTTAACCCAGGGGTACGCTGGGGCCAACGTCCTGACTTTC.

V gene TRBV2 combines with J gene TRBJ2-5; D uncertain. Per germline, CDR1 SNHLY and CDR2 FYNNEI. V lost 9 bases to trimming and J lost 5 bases, with 7 bases between them. This CDR3 region has 10 residues. The CDR3 reads CASGWETQYF. The DNA of the CDR3 is TGTGCCAGTGGTTGGGAGACCCAGTACTTC.

This clone appeared a few times. The chain joins TRBV4-3 to TRBJ1-2; no definite D call. This CDR3 has 12 residues. V lost 6 bases and J lost 1, with 6 bases in between. Germline-derived CDR1 and CDR2 are LGHNA and YSLEER. The CDR3 nucleotides are TGCGCCAGCAGTTCGGTTAACTATGGCTACACCTTC. This translates into CASSSVNYGYTF.

J is TRBJ1-2 and V is TRBV6-1; D is ambiguous. Germline V gene lookup returns CDR1 MNHNS and CDR2 SASEGT. CDR3 length equals 13 residues. V lost 6 bases and J lost 3, with 11 bases in between. The CDR3 DNA sequence: TGTGCCAGCAGCCTCACGAGGGACTATGGCTACACCTTC. Translating it yields CASSLTRDYGYTF.

This rearrangement joins TRBV5-8 to TRBJ2-5; D uncertain. The CDR3 consists of 13 residues. Germline-derived CDR1 and CDR2 are SGHTS and YDEGEE. Trimming cost V 0 bases and J 1 base, with 4 bases left between them. DNA for the CDR3: TGTGCCAGCAGCTTGGGCTTCCAAGAGACCCAGTACTTC. This gives the protein CASSLGFQETQYF. The complete variable domain, with remaining parts taken from reference TRBV5-8 and TRBJ2-5, reads EAGVTQSPTHLIKTRGQQATLRCSPISGHTSVYWYQQALGLGLQFLLWYDEGEERNRGNFPPRFSGRQFPNYSSELNVNALELEDSALYLCASSLGFQETQYFGPGTRLLVL.

This clone occurred a few times. The chain recombines TRBV11-3 with TRBJ2-2; D not certain. This CDR3 spans 11 amino acids. The germline V gene has CDR1 SGHNT and CDR2 YENEEA. V lost 2 bases and J lost 7, with 2 bases in between. CDR3 bases: TGTGCCAGCAGCTTACACGGGGAGCTGTTTTTT. Protein sequence: CASSLHGELFF. Looking up the rest from reference TRBV11-3 and TRBJ2-2 gives the full variable domain: EAGVVQSPRYKIIEKKQPVAFWCNPISGHNTLYWYLQNLGQGPELLIRYENEEAVDDSQLPKDRFSAERLKGVDSTLKIQPAELGDSAVYLCASSLHGELFFGEGSRLTVL.

In this sample, this clone turned up a few times. The chain joins TRBV29-1 to TRBJ2-1, with a possible D match to TRBD1 (6 bases). Trimming removed 4 bases from V and 4 bases from J, with 14 bases in between. This CDR3 has 14 amino acids. Per germline, CDR1 SQVTM and CDR2 ANQGSEA. CDR3 in amino acids: CSVGVQGKYNEQFF. The DNA for the CDR3 is TGCAGCGTTGGCGTGCAGGGGAAGTACAATGAGCAGTTCTTC.

The chain carries TRBV18 and TRBJ2-2; D is unclear. The CDR3 length is 12 residues. Germline CDR1 reads KGHSH; CDR2 reads LQKENI. The V and J ends lost 3 bases and 10 bases respectively, with 9 bases between them. DNA for the CDR3: TGTGCCAGCTCACCGGGCACCTCGGAGCTGTTTTTT. Its protein is CASSPGTSELFF. The whole variable domain, filled in from reference TRBV18 and TRBJ2-2, reads NAGVMQNPRHLVRRRGQEARLRCSPMKGHSHVYWYRQLPEEGLKFMVYLQKENIIDESGMPKERFSAEFPKEGPSILRIQQVVRGDSAAYFCASSPGTSELFFGEGSRLTVL.

V usage is TRBV14 and J usage is TRBJ1-5; perhaps TRBD1 as D (5 bases). The V gene lost 1 base and the J gene lost 0 bases, with 13 bases spanning the gap. The length of the CDR3 is 17 residues. Looked up from germline, CDR1 is SGHDN and CDR2 is FVKESK. The CDR3 loop reads CASSQAGGLHSNQPQHF. DNA for the CDR3: TGTGCCAGCAGCCAAGCCGGGGGACTGCATAGCAATCAGCCCCAGCATTTT.